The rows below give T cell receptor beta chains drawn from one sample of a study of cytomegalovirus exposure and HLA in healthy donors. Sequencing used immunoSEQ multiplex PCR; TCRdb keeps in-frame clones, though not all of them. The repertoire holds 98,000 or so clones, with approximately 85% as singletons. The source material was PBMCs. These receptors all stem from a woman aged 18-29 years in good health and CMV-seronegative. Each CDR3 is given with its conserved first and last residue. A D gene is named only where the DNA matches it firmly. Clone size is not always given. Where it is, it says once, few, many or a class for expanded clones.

CDR3: CATKQQGRKGDGYTF
DNA: TGTGCCACGAAACAACAGGGTCGAAAGGGTGATGGCTACACCTTC
size: few
D: -
V: TRBV28
J: TRBJ1-2

CDR3: CASSPGRAGGAEAFF
DNA: TGTGCCAGCAGTCCTGGGAGGGCCGGGGGGGCTGAAGCTTTCTTT
size: few
D: -
V: TRBV7-6
J: TRBJ1-1

CDR3: CASSADSYGYTF
DNA: TGTGCCAGCAGCGCGGACAGCTATGGCTACACCTTC
size: -
D: -
V: TRBV5-4
J: TRBJ1-2

CDR3: CASAGQGRDTEAFF
DNA: TGTGCCAGCGCCGGACAGGGGAGGGACACTGAAGCTTTCTTT
size: -
D: TRBD1
V: TRBV27
J: TRBJ1-1

CDR3: CASSVIWKRGYYNEQFF
DNA: TGTGCCAGCAGCGTCATTTGGAAGCGGGGGTACTACAATGAGCAGTTCTTC
size: -
D: TRBD2
V: TRBV14
J: TRBJ2-1

CDR3: CASSYAEDRASRYTF
DNA: TGTGCCAGCAGTTACGCTGAGGACAGGGCTAGTCGCTACACCTTC
size: -
D: TRBD1
V: TRBV6-5
J: TRBJ1-2

CDR3: CASSVRTEQYF
DNA: TGTGCCAGCAGTGTCCGGACAGAGCAGTACTTC
size: -
D: -
V: TRBV25-1
J: TRBJ2-7

CDR3: CASSGDRGDNEQFF
DNA: TGTGCCAGCTCCGGGGACAGGGGGGACAATGAGCAGTTCTTC
size: -
D: TRBD1
V: TRBV25-1
J: TRBJ2-1

CDR3: CASSQVLSNQPQHF
DNA: TGCGCCAGCAGCCAAGTATTGAGCAATCAGCCCCAGCATTTT
size: -
D: -
V: TRBV4-1
J: TRBJ1-5

CDR3: CASSRELGGETQYF
DNA: TGCGCCAGCAGCCGCGAACTAGGCGGAGAGACCCAGTACTTC
size: -
D: -
V: TRBV4-1
J: TRBJ2-5

CDR3: CASSLAGAGKPQHF
DNA: TGTGCCAGCAGTTTGGCGGGGGCGGGGAAGCCCCAGCATTTT
size: -
D: -
V: TRBV27
J: TRBJ1-5

CDR3: CASSASGGQSYEQYF
DNA: TGTGCCAGCAGCGCTAGCGGGGGCCAATCCTACGAGCAGTACTTC
size: -
D: TRBD2
V: TRBV9
J: TRBJ2-7

CDR3: CASSRTPNYGYTF
DNA: TGTGCCAGCAGCCGGACACCTAACTATGGCTACACCTTC
size: -
D: -
V: TRBV14
J: TRBJ1-2

CDR3: CASSPQGANEQFF
DNA: TGTGCCAGCAGCCCACAGGGAGCCAATGAGCAGTTCTTC
size: -
D: -
V: TRBV7-9
J: TRBJ2-1

CDR3: CASSQRSSWRTDTQYF
DNA: TGTGCCAGCAGCCAGAGATCTAGTTGGCGCACAGATACGCAGTATTTT
size: -
D: -
V: TRBV5-5
J: TRBJ2-3

CDR3: CASSLTTIQNTEAFF
DNA: TGTGCCAGCAGCCTGACGACAATACAGAACACTGAAGCTTTCTTT
size: -
D: -
V: TRBV7-3
J: TRBJ1-1

CDR3: CASSAGTGGSYEQYF
DNA: TGTGCCAGCAGCGCCGGGACAGGTGGTTCCTACGAGCAGTACTTC
size: -
D: TRBD1
V: TRBV9
J: TRBJ2-7

CDR3: CAWSLPGQFRGNTIYF
DNA: TGTGCCTGGAGCCTCCCTGGGCAGTTCAGAGGAAACACCATATATTTT
size: -
D: -
V: TRBV30
J: TRBJ1-3

CDR3: CAWSGVSGQSIYEQYF
DNA: TGTGCCTGGAGTGGGGTCTCCGGACAAAGTATCTACGAGCAGTACTTC
size: -
D: -
V: TRBV30
J: TRBJ2-7

CDR3: CASSRDSTYEQYF
DNA: TGCGCCAGCAGTCGGGACAGCACCTACGAGCAGTACTTC
size: many
D: TRBD1
V: TRBV5-1
J: TRBJ2-7

CDR3: CASSEELARDEQYF
DNA: TGTGCCAGCAGTGAAGAACTAGCCCGGGACGAGCAGTACTTC
size: few
D: -
V: TRBV2
J: TRBJ2-7

CDR3: CAWGDSGVGNTIYF
DNA: TGTGCCTGGGGGGACAGTGGGGTTGGAAACACCATATATTTT
size: -
D: TRBD1
V: TRBV30
J: TRBJ1-3

CDR3: CASSFSSGGRNEQYF
DNA: TGTGCCAGCAGTTTTTCGTCGGGGGGGCGGAACGAGCAGTACTTC
size: -
D: TRBD2
V: TRBV28
J: TRBJ2-7